One sample yielded the 23 T cell receptor beta chains listed below, sequenced in a study of identical twins. In TCRdb, the 5' RACE reads were re-called with MiXCR into one record per CDR3 protein. The sample carries 570,000 or so distinct CDR3 sequences, roughly 9.5% recorded once. These same records also appear under a second study, on yellow fever vaccine responses in identical twins.

The sample comprised PBMCs. These receptors were taken from a woman in her late teens or twenties in good health.

This clonotype has a count of ten or more. The CDR3, as DNA: TGCGCCAGCAGCTTGGGGACGCTATACAATGAGCAGTTCTTC. It encodes CASSLGTLYNEQFF. J is TRBJ2-1 and V is TRBV5-1; no firm D call. Trimming took off 0 bases at V and 4 bases at J, with 8 bases between the two ends. Per germline, CDR1 SGHRS and CDR2 YFSETQ. The CDR3 totals 14 residues.

There are a few counts of this clonotype. This chain joins TRBV11-2 and TRBJ1-2; 10 positions agree with TRBD1. The germline gives CDR1 SGHAT, CDR2 FQNNGV. The CDR3 consists of 15 residues. V shed 5 bases and J 2 bases; nucleotides not matched to a gene: 5. The CDR3 sequence is CASSQRGQGNYGYTF. The CDR3 nucleotides are TGTGCCAGCAGCCAGAGGGGACAGGGGAACTATGGCTACACCTTC.

There are a few counts of this clonotype. The chain joins TRBV6-6 to TRBJ2-6; D ambiguous. Germline-derived CDR1 and CDR2 are MNHNY and SVGAGI (reference sequence). The CDR3 length is 12 residues. The CDR3 protein is CAINSGANVLTF. DNA for the CDR3: TGTGCAATCAACTCTGGGGCCAACGTCCTGACTTTC.

This clonotype turned up a few times. The V and J genes are TRBV5-1 and TRBJ2-7; D is possibly TRBD2 (6 bases). Germline V gene lookup returns CDR1 SGHRS and CDR2 YFSETQ. This CDR3 comprises 14 residues. The V and J ends lost 0 bases and 2 bases respectively, with 9 bases between them. CDR3 nucleotide sequence: TGCGCCAGCAGCTTGGATTGGGGGGCCTACGAGCAGTACTTC. Protein: CASSLDWGAYEQYF.

The chain uses TRBV7-2 and TRBJ2-7, with a tentative D call TRBD2 (6 bases). There are 16 residues in the CDR3. CDR1 is SGHTA and CDR2 is FQGNSA in the germline V gene. V was trimmed by 5 bases and J by 0 bases, leaving 17 bases between them. The CDR3 DNA follows: TGTGCCAGCAGCGCCGTTGGGGGGATGAGCTCCTACGAGCAGTACTTC. This codes for CASSAVGGMSSYEQYF.

This chain links TRBV20-1 with TRBJ1-5; 8 bases align to TRBD1. Trimming cost V 3 bases and J 1 base; bases outside gene matches: 8. Germline V gene sequence: CDR1 DFQATT, CDR2 SNEGSKA (reference sequence). The CDR3 sequence is 16 residues long. CDR3 sequence (DNA): TGCAGTGCTAGCCAAGGGACAGGACAAAGCAATCAGCCCCAGCATTTT. Amino acid sequence: CSASQGTGQSNQPQHF.

This clonotype was detected many times. The chain joins TRBV29-1 to TRBJ2-7; 8 bases line up with TRBD1. Trimming removed 3 bases from V and 4 bases from J; junction bases left unmatched: 8. Germline V lookup: CDR1 SQVTM, CDR2 ANQGSEA. The CDR3 contains 14 residues. As DNA, the CDR3 is TGCAGCGTTGAGGAGACAGGGGCCAATTACGAGCAGTACTTC. Its translation: CSVEETGANYEQYF.

This clonotype appeared many times. J is TRBJ1-5 and V is TRBV2; 7 bases are shared with TRBD1. V lost 5 bases to trimming and J lost 1 base; unmatched junction nucleotides: 5. Germline CDR1 and CDR2: SNHLY and FYNNEI. This CDR3 region has 15 residues. CDR3 nucleotide sequence: TGTGCCAGCAGTCCCGGACAGGAGAGCAATCAGCCCCAGCATTTT. It codes for CASSPGQESNQPQHF. The full variable domain, in which reference TRBV2 and TRBJ1-5 provide the parts outside the CDR3, is EPEVTQTPSHQVTQMGQEVILRCVPISNHLYFYWYRQILGQKVEFLVSFYNNEISEKSEIFDDQFSVERPDGSNFTLKIRSTKLEDSAMYFCASSPGQESNQPQHFGDGTRLSIL.

V gene TRBV4-2 combines with J gene TRBJ2-3, with a tentative D call TRBD2 (6 bases). CDR1 is LGHNA, CDR2 YNFKEQ, per germline. V gave up 4 bases and J gave up 2 bases, with 16 bases separating them. The CDR3 has 16 residues. The DNA for the CDR3 is TGTGCCAGCAGCCCCAGAACCGGGAGCACCACAGATACGCAGTATTTT. This codes for CASSPRTGSTTDTQYF.

This clonotype was seen a few times. V usage is TRBV11-1 and J usage is TRBJ2-2, with D perhaps given as TRBD1 or TRBD2 (5 bases each). The CDR3 extends over 18 amino acids. The V gene's germline CDR1 is SGHAT and CDR2 FQDESV (reference sequence). V was pared by 1 base and J by 0 bases, with 15 bases between. In DNA form, the CDR3 reads TGTGCCAGCAGCTTAGGGCCGGGGCAGATGTCGAACACCGGGGAGCTGTTTTTT. It is translated as CASSLGPGQMSNTGELFF.

Of note for this clonotype: This could be a read error, since a much larger clone is one nucleotide away. The J gene is TRBJ2-3, the V gene TRBV30; no clear D gene. CDR3 length equals 14 residues. Per the germline V gene, CDR1 is GTSNPN and CDR2 is SVGIG (reference sequence). The CDR3 nucleotides are TGTGCCCGGAGTGCGTCTTCGGGCACAGATACGCAGTATTTT. This sequence encodes CARSASSGTDTQYF.

In this sample, this clonotype turned up a few times. The V and J genes are TRBV25-1 and TRBJ2-1, with TRBD1 as a possible D gene (6 bases). Germline values: CDR1 MGHDK, CDR2 SYGVNS. The CDR3 extends over 12 amino acids. V was pared by 8 bases and J by 5 bases, with 10 bases between. The CDR3 region is CASDNRDNEQFF. Written as DNA, the CDR3 is TGTGCCAGCGATAACAGGGACAATGAGCAGTTCTTC.

This clonotype was seen a few times. The chain carries TRBV20-1 and TRBJ2-4; D is uncertain. Trimming removed 3 bases at V and 8 bases at J, with 14 bases between. The CDR3 totals 13 residues. From germline, CDR1 is DFQATT and CDR2 SNEGSKA (reference sequence). Here the CDR3 DNA reads TGCAGTGCTAGGATCGTCAACGGTGACATTCAGTACTTC. Its translation is CSARIVNGDIQYF.

The chain has TRBV5-1 and TRBJ2-5, with 7 positions matching TRBD2. Germline CDR1 SGHRS, CDR2 YFSETQ. CDR3 size: 15 residues. Trimming took 6 bases from V and 3 from J; bases not matched to a gene: 11. The CDR3 DNA sequence: TGCGCCAGCACGCCCAATACCCGGGGGGAAGAGACCCAGTACTTC. Its translation: CASTPNTRGEETQYF.

The chain couples TRBV6-2 or TRBV6-3 to TRBJ2-6, with 11 bases aligning to TRBD2. The germline gives CDR1 MNHEY, CDR2 SVGEGT. Trimming took 5 bases from V and 0 from J; bases not matched to a gene: 6. This CDR3 has 18 residues. Written as DNA, the CDR3 is TGTGCCAGCAGTAAAAATAGCGGGAGGGCCTCTGGGGCCAACGTCCTGACTTTC. Encoded protein: CASSKNSGRASGANVLTF.

In this sample, this clonotype turned up a few times. The chain has TRBV20-1 and TRBJ2-6, with D unresolved. CDR1 DFQATT and CDR2 SNEGSKA come from the germline V gene (reference sequence). The V gene lost 0 bases and the J gene lost 1 base, with 13 bases spanning the gap. There are 17 residues in the CDR3. CDR3 nucleotide sequence: TGCAGTGCTAGAGATCAGAGACACAGTTCTGGGGCCAACGTCCTGACTTTC. Translated: CSARDQRHSSGANVLTF.

V and J are TRBV6-1 and TRBJ2-1, with D possibly matching TRBD1 (5 bases). V lost 6 bases, J lost 6 bases, and 12 bases lay in between. This CDR3 comprises 13 residues. Per the germline V gene, CDR1 is MNHNS and CDR2 is SASEGT. The CDR3: CASSRIQGNEQFF. CDR3 bases: TGTGCCAGCAGCCGAATCCAGGGCAATGAGCAGTTCTTC.

This rearrangement joins TRBV12-3 or TRBV12-4 to TRBJ2-7; D ambiguous. Trimming took 5 bases from V and 4 from J, leaving 15 bases between them. The CDR3 length is 14 residues. CDR3 DNA: TGTGCCAGCAGTCCTGGTAACAGTCCGTACGAGCAGTACTTC. Residues: CASSPGNSPYEQYF.

This clonotype has ten or more counts. The chain recombines TRBV3-1 with TRBJ2-1, with D unresolved. V lost 0 bases, J lost 7 bases, and 4 bases lay in between. The CDR3 contains 12 residues. Germline loops: CDR1 LGHDT, CDR2 YNNKEL (reference sequence). The CDR3 is CASSQDINEQFF. For the CDR3, the DNA is TGTGCCAGCAGCCAAGATATAAATGAGCAGTTCTTC.

This clonotype was counted a single time. A much larger clone lies one base from this, so it may be a read error. The rearrangement uses TRBV29-1 and TRBJ2-2, with D maybe TRBD2 (5 bases). Germline values: CDR1 SQVTM, CDR2 ANQGSEA. This CDR3 region has 12 residues. The V and J ends lost 6 bases and 4 bases respectively, with 9 bases between them. This CDR3 reads CSVFGVTGELFF. CDR3 coding DNA: TGCAGCGTCTTCGGGGTCACCGGGGAGCTGTTTTTT.

Note on this clonotype: A read error is possible here, since a much larger clone lies one base away. V is TRBV20-1 and J is TRBJ2-1; no reliable D call. Germline V gives CDR1 DFQATT, CDR2 SNEGSKA (reference sequence). Trimming removed 6 bases from V and 0 bases from J, with 9 bases in between. This CDR3 comprises 13 residues. In nucleotides, the CDR3 is TGCAGTGCCATACCGAGCTCCTACAATGAGCAGTTCTTC. Its protein product is CSAIPSSYNEQFF.

This clonotype was counted many times. The chain has TRBV5-1 and TRBJ2-6; D possibly corresponds to TRBD2 (5 bases). V lost 4 bases, J lost 2 bases, and 13 bases lay in between. Germline CDR1 reads SGHRS; CDR2 reads YFSETQ. CDR3 size: 16 residues. The CDR3 region is CASSEPGLPGANVLTF. The CDR3 DNA is TGCGCCAGCAGCGAACCGGGGTTACCTGGGGCCAACGTCCTGACTTTC.

This clonotype turned up a few times. This chain connects TRBV20-1 to TRBJ2-1, with 11 bases identical to TRBD2. Trimming removed 3 bases from V and 10 bases from J; junction bases left unmatched: 23. CDR3 size: 19 residues. Germline lookup yields CDR1 DFQATT and CDR2 SNEGSKA (reference sequence). CDR3 loop: CSASPVTSGRGITPFEQFF. CDR3 nucleotides: TGCAGTGCTAGCCCGGTTACTAGCGGGAGAGGAATTACTCCCTTCGAGCAGTTCTTC.